This T cell receptor (beta chain) was sequenced during a study of CD8+CD57+ T cells in acquired aplastic anemia listed by TCRdb under 2018. With respect to the entire study: DNA extracted from sorted CD4+ and CD8+ cells had a mean of roughly 3.4 ug, with a range of roughly 0.2 to 30 ug. A CD8+CD57+ expansion meant a frequency higher than the mean frequency seen in healthy subjects. Results and caveats for the whole study, not just this receptor: Around 30 CD8+ CDR3 sequences were found to be shared between patients and controls, but these sequences appeared to be highly expressed in patients and within the immunodominant clones of the patients. CD8+ Simpson's diversity did not differ significantly between patients and healthy controls (P=0.060).

CDR1 is given as SNHLY and CDR2 as FYNNEI, both from the germline V gene. Unmatched junction bases come to 7, with V trimmed by 3 bases and J by 8 bases. The CDR3 contains 13 residues, cysteine and phenylalanine counted. Only the CDR3 DNA is retained, 39 bases long and in frame from the first base. Genomic DNA was used as template for profiling of TCR beta VDJ combinations and CDR3 sequences. TCR repertoire sequencing was run on an Illumina HiSeq 2000. Under the source paper's analysis protocol: TRBV/TRBJ rearrangement plots, CDR3 size and DJ length profiles, and Simpson's diversity index were used to evaluate the repertoires. The most abundant DNA sequence in the deep sequencing data was defined as the immunodominant clone. CDR3 amino acid sequences were screened for sharing across subjects and were compared with published repertoires and the VDJdb database. Through fastp at Q25 and MiXCR, TCRdb rebuilt clones from the public reads, retaining in-frame beta chains. Identical CDR3 protein sequences are pooled into one entry, listed with their most common genes and DNA. The V and J calls were determined by TCRdb, not by the authors. The sample data list 200,000 or so distinct CDR3 sequences, and roughly 45% of these were observed just once. Just under 20% of the sample is taken by the ten largest.

A note on this clonotype: Its antigen remains undetermined. Base quality data are lacking; no much larger clone is found one base away.

The patients picked for sequencing were ones in whom flow cytometry had shown an expansion of CD8+CD57+ cells. All patients had severe acquired aplastic anemia diagnosed by International Study of Aplastic Anemia and Agranulocytosis and Camitta criteria. No patient had received any therapy when blood was sampled. TCR repertoires of sorted CD4+ and CD8+ blood T cells from severe aplastic anemia patients and healthy subjects were deep-sequenced in the study. Patients were enrolled under clinicaltrials.gov protocols 00001620, 01623167, 00001397, 00071045, 00081523 and 00961064 in the USA. Ficoll-Paque density gradient centrifugation was used to isolate peripheral blood mononuclear cells. Before DNA extraction, CD4+ and CD8+ T cells were sorted by FACS or by magnetic beads.

The sequenced sample was sorted CD4+, CD8+, or CD8+CD57+ T cells (not recorded which) from PBMCs. Recombination connected TRBV2 to TRBJ2-7; the central 7 bases match TRBD2. This TCR derives from a human donor with aplastic anemia. DNA sequence: TGTGCCAGCAGTGAGGAGTGGGAGGGCAAGCAGTACTTC. It specifies CASSEEWEGKQYF.